These T cell receptor beta chains were read from a single sample in a study of monozygotic twins with inflammatory bowel disease. Reanalyzing the 5' RACE reads, TCRdb keeps one entry per CDR3 protein, without DNA. The table for this sample gives fewer than 150,000 distinct CDR3 sequences. Specimen: blood. The receptors shown here come from a human donor with ulcerative colitis or Crohn's disease, or a healthy co-twin of an affected twin (not recorded which). Each CDR3 is given with its conserved first and last residue. The order of the fields is J gene, V gene, CDR3 protein.

>TRBJ2-5|TRBV20-1
CSASSLGGEGWGQETQYF
>TRBJ2-7|TRBV10-3
CAISEGSGRGGGEQYF
>TRBJ1-5|TRBV20-1
CSAYRATSNQPQHF
>TRBJ1-1|TRBV4-2
CASSQDGEGAGTEAFF
>TRBJ2-7|TRBV7-2
CASSPANRDGNYEQYF
>TRBJ1-2|TRBV6-5
CASSPRTGWGYTF
>TRBJ1-2|TRBV5-1
CASSLDGTGSAANYGYTF
>TRBJ2-1|TRBV7-9
CASSLLPGVPYNEQFF
>TRBJ1-2|TRBV20-1
CSARDASGGGGYTF
>TRBJ2-7|TRBV14
CASSQTYTGAEGYEQYF
>TRBJ2-3|TRBV7-7
CASSSIPPGQGGTDTQYF
>TRBJ2-7|TRBV6-5
CASSYPVESRVHEQYF
>TRBJ2-3|TRBV28
CASSLGVLDTQYF
>TRBJ2-4|TRBV11-2
CASSLGQGWNIQYF
>TRBJ2-2|TRBV4-2
CASSQGGSWGRNTGELFF
>TRBJ2-1|TRBV4-3
CASSHARGRGEANEQFF
>TRBJ1-1|TRBV6-1
CASSEPSGLNTEAFF
>TRBJ2-1|TRBV7-2
CASSLAAGGLEQFF
>TRBJ1-1|TRBV20-1
CSASMVRGTEAFF
>TRBJ1-4|TRBV7-9
CASSPRNVEGEKLFF
>TRBJ1-4|TRBV4-2
CASSQDWGEKLFF
>TRBJ2-1|TRBV14
CASSRPTRGRVDNEQFF
>TRBJ1-4|TRBV20-1
CSASVTEKSEKLFF
>TRBJ2-7|TRBV12-3/TRBV12-4
CASSTAPGQALYEQYF
>TRBJ2-1|TRBV6-4
CASSDPDRGDSNEQFF
>TRBJ2-5|TRBV4-2
CASSQEKRQETQYF
>TRBJ1-5|TRBV10-3
CAITRDINQPQHF
>TRBJ2-2|TRBV6-5
CASRGTSNTGELFF
>TRBJ1-6|TRBV29-1
CSVGRDSNSPLHF
>TRBJ1-1|TRBV7-2
CASSPDREGNTEAFF
>TRBJ2-1|TRBV15
CATTAGVINEQFF
>TRBJ1-4|TRBV30
CAWSARPPSAEKLFF
>TRBJ1-1|TRBV7-2
CASSLDRWNTEAFF
>TRBJ2-1|TRBV5-1
CASSSGLGRGDRNNEQFF
>TRBJ2-5|TRBV20-1
CSATDQQAAEETQYF
>TRBJ2-3|TRBV5-1
CASSPGYTDTQYF
>TRBJ2-5|TRBV4-2
CASSQGLSSGGAFGEETQYF
>TRBJ2-5|TRBV5-6
CASSKSREGTETQYF
>TRBJ1-2|TRBV6-2/TRBV6-3
CASSYSEMSVSQGGYGYTF
>TRBJ1-5|TRBV12-5
CASGLDTAWGNQPQHF
>TRBJ2-5|TRBV4-2
CASSQAAAGGLGETQYF
>TRBJ1-5|TRBV12-5
CASSGTGNNQPQHF
>TRBJ1-2|TRBV9
CASSPRPGQGSSGYTF
>TRBJ2-1|TRBV20-1
CSATRLGVNSYNEQFF
>TRBJ1-1|TRBV6-5
CASSWTLQGSTEAFF
>TRBJ1-2|TRBV5-5
CASSLQGANGYTF
>TRBJ2-2|TRBV7-3
CASSLVGQGTSGELFF
>TRBJ1-3|TRBV7-2
CASSLGGNTIYF
>TRBJ2-5|TRBV6-1
CASSDRGLQETQYF
>TRBJ2-7|TRBV20-1
CSAPSGGSHEQYF
>TRBJ2-7|TRBV12-3/TRBV12-4
CASSLDFAQQYF
>TRBJ1-1|TRBV18
CASSPLLYLNTEAFF
>TRBJ2-1|TRBV20-1
CSSPAVGEEQFF
>TRBJ1-5|TRBV4-3
CASSQDLAVNQPQHF
>TRBJ2-7|TRBV18
CASSKSSGGDEQYF
>TRBJ2-1|TRBV3-1
CASTATLAGQNEQFF
>TRBJ2-2|TRBV7-9
CASSLIPVEDTRELFF